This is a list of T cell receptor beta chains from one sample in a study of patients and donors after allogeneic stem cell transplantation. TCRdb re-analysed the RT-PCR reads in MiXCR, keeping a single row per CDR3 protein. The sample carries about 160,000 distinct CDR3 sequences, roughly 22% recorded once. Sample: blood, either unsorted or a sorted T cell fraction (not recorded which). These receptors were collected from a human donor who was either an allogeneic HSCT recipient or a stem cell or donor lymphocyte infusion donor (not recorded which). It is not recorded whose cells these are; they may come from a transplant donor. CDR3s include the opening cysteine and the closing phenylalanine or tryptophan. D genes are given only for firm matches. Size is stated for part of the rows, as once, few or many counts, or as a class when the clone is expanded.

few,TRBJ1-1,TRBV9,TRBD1,TGTGCCAGCAGCCCCGGGACAGGTCAGAACACTGAAGCTTTCTTT,CASSPGTGQNTEAFF
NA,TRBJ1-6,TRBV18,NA,TGTGCCAGCTCAAGAGTCGGAAATTCACCCCTCCACTTT,CASSRVGNSPLHF
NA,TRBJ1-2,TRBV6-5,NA,TGTGCCAGCAGCAGAAAACCCTCAGGGGTGGCGTACACCTTC,CASSRKPSGVAYTF
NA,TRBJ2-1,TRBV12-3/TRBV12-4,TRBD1,TGTGCCAGCAGACGCCGGGACAGGATGAATGAGCAGTTCTTC,CASRRRDRMNEQFF
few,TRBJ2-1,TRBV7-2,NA,TGTGCCAGCAGCTTTCTGGGGGAGGCCTACAATGAGCAGTTCTTC,CASSFLGEAYNEQFF
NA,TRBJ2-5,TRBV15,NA,TGTGCCACCAGCAGAGCGACCCGCGTGGAGACCCAGTACTTC,CATSRATRVETQYF
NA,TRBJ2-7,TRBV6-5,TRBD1,TGTGCCAGCAGTTACTCCCGGACAGGGGTTGCCTACGAGCAGTACTTC,CASSYSRTGVAYEQYF
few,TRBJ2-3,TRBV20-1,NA,TGCAGTGCTAATCCACAGGTCGCCGGCCTTTTCACAGATACGCAGTATTTT,CSANPQVAGLFTDTQYF
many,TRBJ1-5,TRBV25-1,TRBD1,TGTGCCAGCAGGCATAGCTGGACAGGGGTAAATCAGCCCCAGCATTTT,CASRHSWTGVNQPQHF
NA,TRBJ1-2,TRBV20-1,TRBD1,TGCAGTGCTAGAGCGGGGACAGACTTTTATGGCTACACCTTC,CSARAGTDFYGYTF
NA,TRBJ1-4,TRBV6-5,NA,TGTGCCAGCAGTCTCCAACAGGGCGGTAATGAAAAACTGTTTTTT,CASSLQQGGNEKLFF
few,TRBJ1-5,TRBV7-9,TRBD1,TGTGCCAGCAGTCAGACAGGGTTTAATCAGCCCCAGCATTTT,CASSQTGFNQPQHF
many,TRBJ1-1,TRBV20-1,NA,TGCAGTGCTAGAGATCTGTGGGGGACTGAAGCTTTCTTT,CSARDLWGTEAFF
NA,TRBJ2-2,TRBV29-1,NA,TGCAGCGTAGAGCCCGATTTTGAAACGAACACCGGGGAGCTGTTTTTT,CSVEPDFETNTGELFF
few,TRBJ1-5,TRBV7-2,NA,TGTGCCAGCAGCTTAGCATATAGCAATCAGCCCCAGCATTTT,CASSLAYSNQPQHF
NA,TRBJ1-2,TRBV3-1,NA,TGTGCCAGCAGCCAAGATCACCCCCGTTGGGGCTACACCTTC,CASSQDHPRWGYTF
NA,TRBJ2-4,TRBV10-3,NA,TGTGCCATCAGCTCCGGGACCGCTACAAACATTCAGTACTTC,CAISSGTATNIQYF
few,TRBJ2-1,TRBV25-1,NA,TGTGCCAGCAGTACTGCACTAGCCCTCGCCTACAATGAGCAGTTCTTC,CASSTALALAYNEQFF
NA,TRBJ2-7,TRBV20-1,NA,TGCAGTGCTAGAGATACAGGAAGACCTAACCACCACGAGCAGTACTTC,CSARDTGRPNHHEQYF
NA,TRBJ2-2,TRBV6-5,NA,TGTGCCAGCAGTTTCCAGAACACCGGGGAGCTGTTTTTT,CASSFQNTGELFF
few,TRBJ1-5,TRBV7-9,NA,TGTGCCAGCAGCTATCCGGGACCGGGACAGCCCCAGCATTTT,CASSYPGPGQPQHF
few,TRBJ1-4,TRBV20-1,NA,TGCAGTGCTACTCAGTTTTCAACTAATGAAAAACTGTTTTTT,CSATQFSTNEKLFF
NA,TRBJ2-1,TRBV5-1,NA,TGCGCCAGCAGCTTCTCCTCTAATGAGCAGTTCTTC,CASSFSSNEQFF
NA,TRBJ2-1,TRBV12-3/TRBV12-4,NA,TGTGCCAGCACCACCCGGGACACCCGAACGAATGAGCAGTTCTTC,CASTTRDTRTNEQFF
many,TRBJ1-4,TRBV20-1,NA,TGCAGTGCAACTAATGAAAAACTGTTTTTT,CSATNEKLFF
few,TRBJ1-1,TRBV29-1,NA,TGCAGCGTTGAAGCACGAATGACAGCCCTCAACACTGAAGCTTTCTTT,CSVEARMTALNTEAFF
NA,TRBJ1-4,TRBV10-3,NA,TGTGCCATCAATTCCGGGGAGGGTGAAAAACTGTTTTTT,CAINSGEGEKLFF
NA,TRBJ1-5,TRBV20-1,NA,TGCAGTGCTAGAGTGACAAGGACCCCTTTTTCGCCCCAGCATTTT,CSARVTRTPFSPQHF
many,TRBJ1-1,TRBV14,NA,TGTGCCAGCAGCCGATTACAGTACATGAACACTGAAGCTTTCTTT,CASSRLQYMNTEAFF
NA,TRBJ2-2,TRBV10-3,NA,TGTGCCATCAGTGAGTCGGACGGGAACACCGGGGAGCTGTTTTTT,CAISESDGNTGELFF
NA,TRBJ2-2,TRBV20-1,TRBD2,TGCAGTGCTAGCTCGGTAGCGGGGGCATCCGGGGAGCTGTTTTTT,CSASSVAGASGELFF
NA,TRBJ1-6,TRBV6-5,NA,TGTGCCAGCAGTTACAAGGACCCTACGGGGGGATCACCCCTCCACTTT,CASSYKDPTGGSPLHF
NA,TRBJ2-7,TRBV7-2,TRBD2,TGTGCCAGCAGCCAGAGGGACTACCTGTACTTC,CASSQRDYLYF
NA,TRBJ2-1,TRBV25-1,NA,TGTGCCAGCAGTGTAGGAGTCAGATCTGAGCAGTTCTTC,CASSVGVRSEQFF
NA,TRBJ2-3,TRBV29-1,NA,TGCAGCGCCGACAGAGTGTTTGCAGATACGCAATATTTT,CSADRVFADTQYF
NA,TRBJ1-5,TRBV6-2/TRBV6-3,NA,TGTGCCAGCAGCTCCAGGGCCAATCAGCCCCAGCATTTT,CASSSRANQPQHF
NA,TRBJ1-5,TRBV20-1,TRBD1,TGCAGTGCGCTCCCGGGACAGCTAAATCAGCCCCAGCATTTT,CSALPGQLNQPQHF